These 30 T cell receptor beta chains were all obtained from the same sample, sequenced in a study of OX40 agonist ivuxolimab in advanced cancers. Generated by immunoSEQ multiplex PCR, the TCRdb table keeps only in-frame clones and is missing some. This sample yields approximately 52,000 clones, of which around four fifths are seen a single time; around 4% belongs to the top ten. Here the sequenced sample was CD4+ or CD8+ T cells sorted from blood, taken in a trial of the OX40 agonist ivuxolimab. These receptors were obtained from an adult with an advanced solid tumor such as melanoma, head and neck, liver or kidney cancer.

V and J are TRBV25-1 and TRBJ1-4; 8 nucleotides agree with TRBD1. The CDR3 length is 14 residues. Unmatched junction bases numbered 6, after V lost 5 bases and J lost 7 bases. CDR1 MGHDK and CDR2 SYGVNS come from the germline V gene. The CDR3 nucleotides read TGTGCCAGCAGTTCCACAGGGGGGCCTGAAAAACTGTTTTTT. Its protein product is CASSSTGGPEKLFF.

This clone occurred once. V and J are TRBV5-8 and TRBJ2-5; D is uncertain. V lost 1 base, J lost 3 bases, and 13 bases lay in between. Germline V gene sequence: CDR1 SGHTS, CDR2 YDEGEE. The CDR3 totals 15 residues. The CDR3 sequence is CASSLYREREETQYF. DNA of the CDR3: TGTGCCAGCAGCTTGTATAGGGAAAGGGAAGAGACCCAGTACTTC.

The V and J genes are TRBV9 and TRBJ2-6; 9 bases map to TRBD1. The V gene end was trimmed by 4 bases and the J gene end by 2 bases; junction bases not matched to a gene: 4. The CDR3 is 16 residues long. Germline V CDR1 and CDR2: SGDLS, YYNGEE. CDR3 bases: TGTGCCAGCAGCCCACGGACAGGGGCTGGGGCCAACGTCCTGACTTTC. This sequence encodes CASSPRTGAGANVLTF.

The chain couples TRBV30 to TRBJ1-2, with TRBD1 matching over 7 bases. The CDR3 is 14 amino acids. From germline, CDR1 is GTSNPN and CDR2 SVGIG (reference sequence). J was trimmed by 2 bases and V by 1 base; bases with no gene match: 4. In DNA, the CDR3 is TGTGCCTGGAGTGACAGGGGAGAGAACTATGGCTACACCTTC. It translates to CAWSDRGENYGYTF.

The chain couples TRBV27 to TRBJ2-4, with TRBD2 identical over 11 bases. The V segment lost 1 base and the J segment 1 base; nucleotides outside the gene matches: 0. Germline CDR1 is MNHEY and CDR2 is SMNVEV (reference sequence). The CDR3 extends over 16 amino acids. CDR3 sequence: CASSLLAGGAKNIQYF. The CDR3 coding sequence is TGTGCCAGCAGTTTATTAGCGGGGGGGGCCAAAAACATTCAGTACTTC.

The table lists this clone with a few counts. The genes are TRBV5-3 and TRBJ2-5; D may be TRBD2 (5 bases). TRBV5-3 is reported as an ORF; its role is uncertain. The CDR3 length is 16 residues. V lost 4 bases and J 0 bases, leaving 16 bases between the germline ends. The CDR3 DNA sequence: TGTGCCAGAAGCGCAGGAGGACTCGGGTACCAAGAGACCCAGTACTTC. The encoded protein is CARSAGGLGYQETQYF.

The chain combines TRBV5-1 with TRBJ1-1; D is perhaps TRBD1 (5 bases). V shed 4 bases and J shed 0 bases, with 10 bases lying between them. Germline V gene sequence: CDR1 SGHRS, CDR2 YFSETQ. The CDR3 length is 14 residues. This CDR3 is CASSPGTLNTEAFF. As DNA, the CDR3 is TGCGCCAGCAGCCCGGGGACGTTGAACACTGAAGCTTTCTTT. The full variable domain, completed using reference TRBV5-1 and TRBJ1-1, is KAGVTQTPRYLIKTRGQQVTLSCSPISGHRSVSWYQQTPGQGLQFLFEYFSETQRNKGNFPGRFSGRQFSNSRSEMNVSTLELGDSALYLCASSPGTLNTEAFFGQGTRLTVV.

The chain carries TRBV29-1 and TRBJ2-5; D possibly corresponds to TRBD1 (6 bases). Trimming cost V 6 bases and J 0 bases, with 14 bases left between them. Germline CDR1 reads SQVTM; CDR2 reads ANQGSEA. The CDR3 totals 14 residues. The CDR3 nucleotides read TGCAGCGTAGCGGACAGATATGACCAAGAGACCCAGTACTTC. Translating gives CSVADRYDQETQYF.

J is TRBJ1-4 and V is TRBV11-3; D unclear. Germline values: CDR1 SGHNT, CDR2 YENEEA. V shed 0 bases and J shed 7 bases, with 12 bases lying between them. The CDR3 extends over 15 amino acids. CDR3 amino acids: CASSLDGEHFEKLFF. The CDR3 coding sequence is TGTGCCAGCAGCTTAGACGGGGAGCATTTTGAAAAACTGTTTTTT.

This clone was detected many times. The rearrangement uses TRBV19 and TRBJ2-7, with 7 positions matching TRBD1. The CDR3 contains 15 residues. J lost 0 bases, V lost 3 bases, and 5 bases had no gene match. Germline V gene sequence: CDR1 LNHDA, CDR2 SQIVND (reference sequence). The CDR3 region has the DNA TGTGCCAGTAGTATCAGGGGGTCCCCCTCCTACGAGCAGTACTTC. This encodes CASSIRGSPSYEQYF.

The chain is built from TRBV10-3 and TRBJ2-2; TRBD2 is a possible D gene (6 bases). The germline gives CDR1 ENHRY, CDR2 SYGVKD. This CDR3 comprises 15 residues. The V and J ends lost 5 bases and 1 base respectively, with 11 bases between them. The CDR3 reads CAISPGLGNTGELFF. CDR3 nucleotides: TGTGCCATCAGTCCGGGACTCGGGAACACCGGGGAGCTGTTTTTT.

The rearrangement joins TRBV7-3 to TRBJ1-1; TRBD1 agrees at 7 bases. This CDR3 is built from 14 residues. The V gene end was trimmed by 5 bases and the J gene end by 7 bases; junction bases not matched to a gene: 10. Germline V CDR1 and CDR2: SGHTA, FQGTGA. This CDR3 reads CASSLGQRSYEAFF. CDR3 DNA: TGTGCCAGCAGCCTGGGACAGAGAAGTTATGAAGCTTTCTTT.

J is TRBJ1-4 and V is TRBV30; D is unclear. There are 13 residues in the CDR3. Trimming removed 5 bases from V and 7 bases from J, with 14 bases in between. CDR1 and CDR2 from the germline V gene are GTSNPN and SVGIG (reference sequence). CDR3 protein: CAWDGEGGEKLFF. In nucleotides, the CDR3 is TGTGCCTGGGATGGGGAGGGTGGTGAAAAACTGTTTTTT.

The chain carries TRBV30 and TRBJ2-7; 11 nucleotides align to TRBD1. Trimming at V came to 3 bases and at J to 6 bases, leaving 7 bases not matched to a gene. The V gene's germline CDR1 is GTSNPN and CDR2 SVGIG (reference sequence). The CDR3 spans 14 residues. The CDR3 sequence: CAWSRGQGVVEQYF. The CDR3 nucleotides read TGTGCCTGGAGCCGGGGACAGGGGGTGGTCGAGCAGTACTTC.

The rearrangement uses TRBV7-3 and TRBJ1-3; a weak D match, TRBD1 (5 bases). The V end was cut by 2 bases, the J end by 7 bases, with 21 bases between. This CDR3 region has 17 residues. Germline assignment: CDR1 SGHTA and CDR2 FQGTGA. Here the CDR3 DNA reads TGTGCCAGCAGCTTACCCTCGGAGGGGCCCATCGATAACACCATATATTTT. This sequence encodes CASSLPSEGPIDNTIYF.

The CDR3 here is CASSQSGPNTEAFF. CDR3 nucleotide sequence: TGTGCCAGCAGCCAATCGGGGCCGAACACTGAAGCTTTCTTT. The rearrangement joins TRBV9 to TRBJ1-1; the D gene is possibly TRBD1 (5 bases). The CDR3 runs to 14 residues. Between the trimmed V and J ends, which lost 4 bases and 1 base, there was a span of 11 bases. CDR1 and CDR2 (germline): SGDLS, YYNGEE.

Regarding this clone: One end of the junction varies from germline; a read error may be responsible. V is TRBV7-7 and J is TRBJ2-1, with unresolved D. Germline-derived CDR1 and CDR2 are SSHAT and FNYEAQ (reference sequence). The CDR3 runs 13 residues. CDR3 nucleotide sequence: TGTGCTAGCAGCTCCTCGTTGGGGAATGAGCAGTTCTTC. Its translation is CASSSSLGNEQFF.

The rearrangement uses TRBV5-1 and TRBJ2-7, with D possibly matching TRBD1 (6 bases). There are 16 residues in the CDR3. The V gene's germline CDR1 is SGHRS and CDR2 YFSETQ. Trimming cost V 4 bases and J 2 bases, with 19 bases left between them. Here the CDR3 reads CASSPRQEQSTYEQYF. The CDR3 DNA sequence: TGCGCCAGCAGCCCCCGACAGGAGCAGAGTACCTACGAGCAGTACTTC.

This clone was picked up a small number of times. The chain uses TRBV6-1 and TRBJ1-2; no firm D call. This CDR3 spans 14 amino acids. Germline V CDR1 and CDR2: MNHNS, SASEGT. V lost 2 bases and J lost 5, with 12 bases in between. This CDR3 reads CASSERGMGYGYTF. Written as DNA, the CDR3 is TGTGCCAGCAGTGAACGGGGTATGGGGTATGGCTACACCTTC.

This rearrangement joins TRBV19 to TRBJ2-3, with D perhaps matching TRBD2 (6 bases). Trimming pared 0 bases from V and 2 bases from J, leaving 12 bases between. The CDR3 has 16 amino acids. The germline CDR1 and CDR2 sequences are LNHDA and SQIVND (reference sequence). This CDR3 reads CASSIDFSGFTDTQYF. The CDR3, as DNA: TGTGCCAGTAGTATAGATTTTAGCGGATTCACAGATACGCAGTATTTT.

For the CDR3, the DNA is TGTGCCAGCGCATTCGCGGGGGGACTTTACAATGAGCAGTTCTTC. Protein: CASAFAGGLYNEQFF. The genes are TRBV11-2 and TRBJ2-1; 8 nucleotides agree with TRBD2. V lost 8 bases, J lost 4 bases, and 10 bases stayed unmatched. The germline gives CDR1 SGHAT, CDR2 FQNNGV. The CDR3 spans 15 residues.

The chain links TRBV4-1 to TRBJ2-3; 10 bases map to TRBD2. The junction had 9 bases not matched to a gene; V was cut back by 0 bases and J by 9 bases. The CDR3 is 16 amino acids. Germline CDR1 and CDR2: MGHRA and YSYEKL. CDR3 amino acids: CASSQELAGGAGTQYF. The CDR3 DNA is TGCGCCAGCAGCCAAGAGTTAGCGGGGGGTGCAGGCACGCAGTATTTT.

The chain has TRBV11-2 and TRBJ2-4; D is ambiguous. Looked up from germline, CDR1 is SGHAT and CDR2 is FQNNGV. Trimming shortened V by 0 bases and J by 0 bases, and 12 bases separated the two germline ends. The CDR3 runs 17 residues. CDR3 bases: TGTGCCAGCAGCTTAGATAGAGCAGCTCTAGCCAAAAACATTCAGTACTTC. Its protein is CASSLDRAALAKNIQYF.

A few counts support this clone. V usage is TRBV16 and J usage is TRBJ2-5; 8 positions agree with TRBD1. The CDR3 length is 13 residues. The germline V gene has CDR1 KGHSY and CDR2 FQNENV. V trimming: 1 base; J trimming: 11 bases; junction bases outside the gene matches: 6. CDR3 coding DNA: TGTGCCAGCAGCCAATTTCAGGACAGGGTTCAGTACTTC. Translating gives CASSQFQDRVQYF.

This clone was detected a few times. The V gene is TRBV19, the J gene TRBJ1-1; TRBD1 is a possible D gene (6 bases). V lost 6 bases and J lost 0, with 11 bases in between. In germline, CDR1 is LNHDA, CDR2 SQIVND (reference sequence). The CDR3 loop spans 14 amino acids. The CDR3 DNA reads TGTGCCAGTAGCAAAACAGGGATGAACACTGAAGCTTTCTTT. Amino acids: CASSKTGMNTEAFF.

This chain connects TRBV5-6 to TRBJ2-2; TRBD1 matches at 11 bases. Trimming at V came to 3 bases and at J to 7 bases, leaving 5 bases not matched to a gene. The CDR3 has 15 amino acids. The V gene's germline CDR1 is SGHDT and CDR2 YYEEEE. In DNA, the CDR3 is TGTGCCAGCAGCTCCTGGACAGGGGGCTTCGGGGAGCTGTTTTTT. This codes for CASSSWTGGFGELFF.

V and J are TRBV6-5 and TRBJ2-5; 12 bases match TRBD2. The ends lost 6 bases at V and 4 bases at J; junction bases unmatched: 3. The CDR3 is made up of 14 amino acids. CDR1 and CDR2 (germline): MNHEY, SVGAGI. In nucleotides, the CDR3 is TGTGCCAGCAGGCTAGCGGGGGGGCCAGAGACCCAGTACTTC. Translating it yields CASRLAGGPETQYF.

V and J are TRBV28 and TRBJ2-6; D not certain. Trimming left V 6 bases short and J 4 bases short, with 13 bases between. The CDR3 runs to 15 residues. Germline CDR1 is MDHEN and CDR2 is SYDVKM. CDR3 region: CASRGNPPGANVLTF. The DNA for the CDR3 is TGTGCCAGCAGGGGGAATCCACCCGGGGCCAACGTCCTGACTTTC.

This clone was seen more than once but under ten times. The chain combines TRBV5-6 with TRBJ2-7, with 8 bases matching TRBD1. This CDR3 has 18 residues. The J segment lost 1 base and the V segment lost 4 bases, leaving 16 bases of the junction unmatched. CDR1 SGHDT and CDR2 YYEEEE come from the germline V gene. The CDR3 DNA reads TGTGCCAGCAGCGCCCCAGAATTCAAGAGGGACAGGTCCTACGAGCAGTACTTC. Residues: CASSAPEFKRDRSYEQYF.

V gene TRBV4-1 combines with J gene TRBJ1-2, with D tentatively TRBD1 (5 bases). V dropped 5 bases and J dropped 0 bases, with 10 bases sitting between them. CDR3 length: 14 amino acids. Looked up from germline, CDR1 is MGHRA and CDR2 is YSYEKL. CDR3 sequence: CASSAGRTNYGYTF. Written as DNA, the CDR3 is TGCGCCAGCAGCGCGGGACGGACTAACTATGGCTACACCTTC.